The next 4 T cell receptor beta chains were all read from a single sample in a study of vaccination effects on CD4 cells after COVID-19. These receptors' targets are unknown. Sequencing followed a ViraFEST assay step that expanded antigen-specific CD4+ T cells with viral peptide pools. Scientists isolated CD4+ T cells after an approximately 10-day culture period ended. Previously uninfected by SARS-CoV-2, the vaccine recipients also showed negative nucleocapsid antibodies. The repertoire was sequenced with immunoSEQ multiplex PCR; TCRdb's copy has only in-frame clones and lacks some. Of over 30,000 clones detected, around 68% appear once; the ten largest clones hold approximately 24%. Sequencing was performed on CD4+ T cells from PBMCs cultured with SARS-CoV-2 spike peptides, taken before COVID-19 vaccination. These receptors were collected from a human donor who received a COVID-19 vaccine.

This rearrangement joins TRBV6-5 to TRBJ2-3; D ambiguous. Looked up from germline, CDR1 is MNHEY and CDR2 is SVGAGI. The ends were cut back, 7 bases at V and 2 bases at J, with 4 bases in the middle. CDR3 size: 11 residues. CDR3 sequence reads: CASKFTDTQYF. Written as DNA, the CDR3 is TGTGCCAGCAAATTCACAGATACGCAGTATTTT.

DNA for the CDR3: TGTGCCAGCTCACCACGGGGGTCGACCGAAAAACTGTTTTTT. It specifies CASSPRGSTEKLFF. The rearrangement links TRBV18 to TRBJ1-4; TRBD1 is a possible D gene (5 bases). CDR3 size: 14 residues. Germline CDR1 is KGHSH and CDR2 is LQKENI. Trimming left V 1 base short and J 8 bases short, with 11 bases between.

The chain couples TRBV25-1 to TRBJ2-5; TRBD2 matches 8 bases. This CDR3 has 14 amino acids. The V and J ends lost 2 bases and 3 bases, in that order; junction bases with no gene match: 2. CDR1 is MGHDK, CDR2 SYGVNS, per germline. DNA for the CDR3: TGTGCCAGCAGTGAAAGAGCGGGGGAAGAGACCCAGTACTTC. Translation: CASSERAGEETQYF. The full variable domain, with the rest looked up from reference TRBV25-1 and TRBJ2-5, is EADIYQTPRYLVIGTGKKITLECSQTMGHDKMYWYQQDPGMELHLIHYSYGVNSTEKGDLSSESTVSRIRTEHFPLTLESARPSHTSQYLCASSERAGEETQYFGPGTRLLVL.

This chain uses TRBV30 with TRBJ2-7, with 11 bases identical to TRBD2. Trimming at V came to 0 bases and at J to 3 bases, leaving 4 bases not matched to a gene. The CDR3 consists of 15 residues. The V gene's germline CDR1 is GTSNPN and CDR2 SVGIG (reference sequence). CDR3 residues: CAWSVGTSGYYEQYF. DNA for the CDR3: TGTGCCTGGAGTGTAGGGACTAGCGGTTACTACGAGCAGTACTTC.